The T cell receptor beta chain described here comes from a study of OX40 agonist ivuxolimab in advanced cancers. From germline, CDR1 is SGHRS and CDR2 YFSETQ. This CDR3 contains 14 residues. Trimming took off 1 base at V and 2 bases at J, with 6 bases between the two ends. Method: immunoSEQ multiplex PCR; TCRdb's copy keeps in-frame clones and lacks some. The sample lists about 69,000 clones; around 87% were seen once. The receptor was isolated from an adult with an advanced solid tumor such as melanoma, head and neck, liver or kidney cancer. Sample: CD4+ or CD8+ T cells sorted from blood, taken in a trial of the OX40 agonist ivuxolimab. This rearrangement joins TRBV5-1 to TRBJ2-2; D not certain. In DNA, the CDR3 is TGCGCCAGCAGCTTGTGGGTAAACACCGGGGAGCTGTTTTTT. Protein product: CASSLWVNTGELFF.